This TCR beta chain was sequenced for a study of blood T cell repertoires in COVID-19. As for the study in general: Both acute and convalescent COVID-19 samples were obtained from the United States, Italy and Spain.

This CDR3 spans 13 amino acids. The germline V gene has CDR1 PRHDT and CDR2 FYEKMQ (reference sequence). V was clipped by 2 bases and J by 7 bases; unmatched bases: 4. Original data processing: Counts of nucleated cells, estimated from reference gene primer amplification, were obtained. Data came from immunoSEQ multiplex PCR; TCRdb stores just in-frame clones and leaves some out. Clone size and the V and J calls come from that table; the DNA yielded D and trimming. Among 200,000 to 300,000 clones listed, around nine tenths were seen once. This receptor was identified in a middle-aged man who had recovered from COVID-19. This chain uses TRBV13 with TRBJ1-2, with 7 bases fitting TRBD1. What was sequenced was peripheral blood. CDR3 residues: CASSLRGQSGYTF. CDR3 bases: TGTGCCAGCAGCTTAAGGGGACAGTCTGGCTACACCTTC.